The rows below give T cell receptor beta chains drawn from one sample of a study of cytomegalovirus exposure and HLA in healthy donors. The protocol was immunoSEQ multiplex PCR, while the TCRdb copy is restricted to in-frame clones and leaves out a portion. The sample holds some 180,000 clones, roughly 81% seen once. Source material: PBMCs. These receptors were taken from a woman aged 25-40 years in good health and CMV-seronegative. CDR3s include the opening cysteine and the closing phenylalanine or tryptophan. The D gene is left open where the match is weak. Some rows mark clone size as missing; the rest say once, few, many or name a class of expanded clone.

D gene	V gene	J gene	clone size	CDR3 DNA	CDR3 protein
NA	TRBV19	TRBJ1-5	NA	TGTGCCAGTACCATTACGGTTATTAGCAATCAGCCCCAGCATTTT	CASTITVISNQPQHF
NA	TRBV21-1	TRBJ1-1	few	TGTGCCAGCAGGAATAAAAAGGACAGGGGCACTGAAGCTTTCTTT	CASRNKKDRGTEAFF
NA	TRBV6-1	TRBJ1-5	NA	TGTGCCAGCAGTGCCACACGTCTTAGCAATCAGCCCCAGCATTTT	CASSATRLSNQPQHF
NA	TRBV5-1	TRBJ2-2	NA	TGCGCCAGCAGTCCAGTAGCCCCCGGGGAGCTGTTTTTT	CASSPVAPGELFF
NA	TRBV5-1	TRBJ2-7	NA	TGCGCCAGCAGCTTCGGACAGCCCTACGAGCAGTACTTC	CASSFGQPYEQYF
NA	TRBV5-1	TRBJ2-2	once	TGCGCCAGCAGCTTGGTGGGTCAGGTGGACACCGGGGAGCTGTTTTTT	CASSLVGQVDTGELFF
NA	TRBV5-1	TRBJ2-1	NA	TGCGCCAGCAGCTTGGGAACAGGCGCCTACAATGAGCAGTTCTTC	CASSLGTGAYNEQFF
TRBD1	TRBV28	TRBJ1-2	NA	TGTGCCAGCAGTCCCGGGACAGGCCACTATGGCTACACCTTC	CASSPGTGHYGYTF
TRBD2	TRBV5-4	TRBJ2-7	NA	TGTGCCAGCAGCTCAATGGGGGGGAGAGGTGAGCAGTACTTC	CASSSMGGRGEQYF
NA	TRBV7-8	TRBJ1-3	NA	TGTGCCAGCAGCTTAGTTTCCAGGGTCGGAAACACCATATATTTT	CASSLVSRVGNTIYF
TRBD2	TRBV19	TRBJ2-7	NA	TGTGCCAGTAGTATCAGATTCGAAGCGGGACCCTACGAGCAGTACTTC	CASSIRFEAGPYEQYF
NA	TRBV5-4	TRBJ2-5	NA	TGTGCCAGCAGCTTGGTCGGGGTCGGAGAGACCCAGTACTTC	CASSLVGVGETQYF
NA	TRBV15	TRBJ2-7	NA	TGTGCCACCAGCAGGGGATCCAGGGCCTACGAGCAGTACTTC	CATSRGSRAYEQYF
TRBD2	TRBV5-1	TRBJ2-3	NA	TGCGCCAGCAGCGTAGCGGGGGGATACACAGATACGCAGTATTTT	CASSVAGGYTDTQYF
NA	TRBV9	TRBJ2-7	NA	TGTGCCAGCAGCGTAGGTGGAGGGTCTGCCTCCGAGCAGTACTTC	CASSVGGGSASEQYF
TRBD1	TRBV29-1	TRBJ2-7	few	TGCAGCGTTGGTTACAACAGGGGATACGAGCAGTACTTC	CSVGYNRGYEQYF
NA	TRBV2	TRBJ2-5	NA	TGTGCCAGGGGACTTCCAGAGACCCAGTACTTC	CARGLPETQYF
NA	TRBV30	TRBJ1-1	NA	TGTGCCTGGAGACTCGAGCGGAACACTGAAGCTTTCTTT	CAWRLERNTEAFF
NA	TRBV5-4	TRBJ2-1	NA	TGTGCCAGCAGCTTGGAGGCGGGGAGCTACAATGAGCAGTTCTTC	CASSLEAGSYNEQFF
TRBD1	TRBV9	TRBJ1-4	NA	TGTGCCAGCAGCGTAGCGGTGGGACAGCCAACTAATGAAAAACTGTTTTTT	CASSVAVGQPTNEKLFF
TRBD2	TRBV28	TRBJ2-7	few	TGTGCCAGCAGTCGACTAGCGACCTCCTGGGGGCAGTACTTC	CASSRLATSWGQYF
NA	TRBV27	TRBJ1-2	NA	TGTGCCAGCAGTTTACAGCAGGGGCCGTACTATGGCTACACCTTC	CASSLQQGPYYGYTF
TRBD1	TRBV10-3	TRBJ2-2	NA	TGTGCCATCAGTGAGTCCTTGGGACAGGGGGCGGCCGGGGAGCTGTTTTTT	CAISESLGQGAAGELFF
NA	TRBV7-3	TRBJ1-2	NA	TGTGCCAGCAGCTTAACCCCGACAGATCCCTACACCTTC	CASSLTPTDPYTF
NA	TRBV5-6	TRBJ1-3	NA	TGTGCCAGCAGCTTGGACAGGCATGGCTCTGGAAACACCATATATTTT	CASSLDRHGSGNTIYF
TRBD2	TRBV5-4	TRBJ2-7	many	TGTGCCAGCAGGAGAGCGGGAGACCCCATCGAGCAGTACTTC	CASRRAGDPIEQYF
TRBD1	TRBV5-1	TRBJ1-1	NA	TGCGCCAGCAGCCTTGACAGGGGCTACACTGAAGCTTTCTTT	CASSLDRGYTEAFF
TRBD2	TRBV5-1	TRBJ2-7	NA	TGCGCCAGCCGAATTAGCGGGCTCCAAATATACGAGCAGTACTTC	CASRISGLQIYEQYF
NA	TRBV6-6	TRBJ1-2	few	TGTGCCAGCAGCGACGGACAGCTCTATGGCTACACCTTC	CASSDGQLYGYTF
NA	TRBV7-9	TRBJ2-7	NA	TGTGCCAGCAGCTTAGGGTCGGGTTCCCTTGGGGAGCAGTACTTC	CASSLGSGSLGEQYF
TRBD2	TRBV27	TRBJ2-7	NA	TGTGCCAGCAGTTTACACGGGACTAGCGACTACGAGCAGTACTTC	CASSLHGTSDYEQYF
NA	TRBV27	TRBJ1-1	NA	TGTGCCAGCAGTTTATGGGGGGAATCCGAAGCTTTCTTT	CASSLWGESEAFF
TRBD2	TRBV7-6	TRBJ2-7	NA	TGTGCCAGCAGCTTAGCGGGCGGGGGTCCCTACGAGCAGTACTTC	CASSLAGGGPYEQYF
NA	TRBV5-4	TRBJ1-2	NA	TGTGCCAGCAGCCCGGGCCTTGAAACCTCGGCGGGCACCTTC	CASSPGLETSAGTF
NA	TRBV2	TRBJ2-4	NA	TGTGCCAGCAGTGGGGTCAGGGGGGAGGTAGGCAAAAACATTCAGTACTTC	CASSGVRGEVGKNIQYF
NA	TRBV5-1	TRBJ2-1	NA	TGCGCCAGCAGCTTGGCCAGTCAAAACTACAATGAGCAGTTCTTC	CASSLASQNYNEQFF
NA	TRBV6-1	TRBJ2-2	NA	TGTGCCAGCAGTGAAGTGGGAGACACCGGGGAGCTGTTTTTT	CASSEVGDTGELFF
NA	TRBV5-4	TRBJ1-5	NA	TGTGCCAGCAGCTTGGCCGGGGGGCCCCAGCATTTT	CASSLAGGPQHF
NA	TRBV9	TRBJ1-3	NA	TGTGCCAGCAGCGGGGGAGGGAAATTTGGAAACACCATATATTTT	CASSGGGKFGNTIYF
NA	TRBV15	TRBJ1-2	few	TGTGCCACCAGCAGCGGAGGTGGGATGCCAACCTATGGCTACACCTTC	CATSSGGGMPTYGYTF
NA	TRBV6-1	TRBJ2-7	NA	TGTGCCAGCCGCCCCAGGGTGGGCGAGCAGTACTTC	CASRPRVGEQYF